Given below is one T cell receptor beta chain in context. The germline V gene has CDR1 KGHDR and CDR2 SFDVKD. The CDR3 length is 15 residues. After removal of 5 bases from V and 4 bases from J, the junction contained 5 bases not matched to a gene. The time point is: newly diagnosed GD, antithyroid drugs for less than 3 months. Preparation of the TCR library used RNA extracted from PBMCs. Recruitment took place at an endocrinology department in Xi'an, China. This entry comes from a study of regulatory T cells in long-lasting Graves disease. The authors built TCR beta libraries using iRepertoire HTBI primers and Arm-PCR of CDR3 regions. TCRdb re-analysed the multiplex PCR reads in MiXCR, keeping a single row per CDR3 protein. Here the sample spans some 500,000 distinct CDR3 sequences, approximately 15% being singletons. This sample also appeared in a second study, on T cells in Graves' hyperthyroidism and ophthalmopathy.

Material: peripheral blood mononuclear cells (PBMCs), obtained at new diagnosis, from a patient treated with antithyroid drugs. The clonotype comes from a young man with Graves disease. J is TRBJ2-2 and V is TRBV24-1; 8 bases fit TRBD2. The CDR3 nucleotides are TGTGCCACCAGTGCCCAGCGGGAGAGCACCGGGGAGCTGTTTTTT. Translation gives CATSAQRESTGELFF.